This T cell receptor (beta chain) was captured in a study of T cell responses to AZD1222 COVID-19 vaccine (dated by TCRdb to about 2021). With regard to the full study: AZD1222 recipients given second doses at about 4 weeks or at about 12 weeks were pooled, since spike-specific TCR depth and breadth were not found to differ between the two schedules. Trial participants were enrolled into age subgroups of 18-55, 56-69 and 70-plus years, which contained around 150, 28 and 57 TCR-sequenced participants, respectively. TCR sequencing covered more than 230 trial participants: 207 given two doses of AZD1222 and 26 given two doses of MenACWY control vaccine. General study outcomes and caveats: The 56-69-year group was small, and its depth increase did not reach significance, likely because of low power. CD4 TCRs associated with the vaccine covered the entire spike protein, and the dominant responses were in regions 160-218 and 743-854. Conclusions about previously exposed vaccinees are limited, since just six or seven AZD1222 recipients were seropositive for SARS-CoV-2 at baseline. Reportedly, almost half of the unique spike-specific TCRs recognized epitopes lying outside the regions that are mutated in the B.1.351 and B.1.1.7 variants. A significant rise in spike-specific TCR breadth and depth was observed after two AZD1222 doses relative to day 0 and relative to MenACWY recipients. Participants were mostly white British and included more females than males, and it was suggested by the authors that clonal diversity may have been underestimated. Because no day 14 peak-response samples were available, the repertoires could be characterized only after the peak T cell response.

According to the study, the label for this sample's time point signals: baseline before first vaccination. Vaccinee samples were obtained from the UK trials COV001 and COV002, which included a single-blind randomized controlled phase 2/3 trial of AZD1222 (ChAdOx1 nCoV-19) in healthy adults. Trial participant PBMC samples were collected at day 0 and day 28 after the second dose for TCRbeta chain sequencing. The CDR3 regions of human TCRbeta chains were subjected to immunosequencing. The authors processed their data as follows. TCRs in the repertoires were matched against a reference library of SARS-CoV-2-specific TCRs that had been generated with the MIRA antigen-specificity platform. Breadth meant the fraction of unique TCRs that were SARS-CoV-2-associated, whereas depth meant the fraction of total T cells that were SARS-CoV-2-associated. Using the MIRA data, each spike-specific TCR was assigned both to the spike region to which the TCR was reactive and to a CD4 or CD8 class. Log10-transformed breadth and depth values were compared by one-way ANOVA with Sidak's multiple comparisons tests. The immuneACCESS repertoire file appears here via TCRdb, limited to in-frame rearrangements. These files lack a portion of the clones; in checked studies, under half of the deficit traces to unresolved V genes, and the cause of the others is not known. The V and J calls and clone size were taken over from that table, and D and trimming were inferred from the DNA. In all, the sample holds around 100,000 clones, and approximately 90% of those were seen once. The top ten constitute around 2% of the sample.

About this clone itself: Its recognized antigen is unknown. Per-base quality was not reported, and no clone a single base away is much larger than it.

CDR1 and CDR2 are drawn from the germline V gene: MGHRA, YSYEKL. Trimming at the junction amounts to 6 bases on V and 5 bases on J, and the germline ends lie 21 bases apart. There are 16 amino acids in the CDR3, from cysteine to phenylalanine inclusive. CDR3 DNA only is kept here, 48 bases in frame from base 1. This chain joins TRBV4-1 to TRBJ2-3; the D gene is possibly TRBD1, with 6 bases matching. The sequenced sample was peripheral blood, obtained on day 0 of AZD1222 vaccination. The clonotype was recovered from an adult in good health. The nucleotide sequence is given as TGCGCCAGCAGACCACCTTTACAGGGACCCCAAGATACGCAGTATTTT. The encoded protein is CASRPPLQGPQDTQYF.